These T cell receptor beta chains were read from a single sample in a study of beta chain features in type 1 diabetes. The repertoire was sequenced with immunoSEQ multiplex PCR; TCRdb's copy has only in-frame clones and lacks some. The data contain 600,000 to 650,000 clones, around a sixth of them singletons. Sequenced sample: naive CD4+ T cells from blood. The source is a young man in good health. The CDR3 runs from the conserved cysteine through the conserved F or W. D genes are given only for firm matches. Not every row has a clone size; where given, it reads once, few, many or a size class.

TRBJ2-7,-,TRBV19,15,few,TGTGCCAGTAGCCCCGCTCGGCTGAGGGGCTACGAGCAGTACTTC,CASSPARLRGYEQYF
TRBJ2-1,-,TRBV6-1,13,-,TGTGCCAGCACGGTACAGGCCTACAATGAGCAGTTCTTC,CASTVQAYNEQFF
TRBJ2-7,TRBD1,TRBV2,12,-,TGTGCCAGCAGCGGACAGGGGAACGAGCAGTACTTC,CASSGQGNEQYF
TRBJ2-3,-,TRBV11-2,18,-,TGTGCCAGCAGCTCTCAAGTTAACAGGAGATCTAGCACAGATACGCAGTATTTT,CASSSQVNRRSSTDTQYF
TRBJ1-5,-,TRBV6-6,15,-,TGTGCCAGCAGTTACATGGCGCTTAGCAATCAGCCCCAGCATTTT,CASSYMALSNQPQHF
TRBJ2-7,TRBD2,TRBV11-2,13,-,TGTGCCAGCAGACGGACTAGCGGCTACGAGCAGTACTTC,CASRRTSGYEQYF
TRBJ2-7,TRBD1,TRBV6-5,16,-,TGTGCCAGCAGTTACTCCCTGGGACAGGAGAAGTACGAGCAGTACTTC,CASSYSLGQEKYEQYF
TRBJ1-5,TRBD1,TRBV7-9,17,few,TGTGCCAGCAGCTTACAGGGACAGGGAGGAGGGAATCAGCCCCAGCATTTT,CASSLQGQGGGNQPQHF
TRBJ2-2,TRBD2,TRBV9,16,-,TGTGCCAGCAGCCCGACTAGCGGGAGGATGTCCGGGGAGCTGTTTTTT,CASSPTSGRMSGELFF
TRBJ2-3,-,TRBV4-3,17,-,TGCGCCAGCAGCCGCAGCGTAAGGGGGATTAGCACAGATACGCAGTATTTT,CASSRSVRGISTDTQYF
TRBJ2-6,-,TRBV5-1,18,few,TGCGCCAGCAGCTTCCGGGACCGTACTGCGGCTGGGGCCAACGTCCTGACTTTC,CASSFRDRTAAGANVLTF
TRBJ2-1,-,TRBV6-4,13,-,TGTGCCAGCAGTGACTGGCGGGACAATGAGCAGTTCTTC,CASSDWRDNEQFF
TRBJ1-1,-,TRBV10-3,14,few,TGTGCCATCAGCATGACAGGATTCAACACTGAAGCTTTCTTT,CAISMTGFNTEAFF
TRBJ1-5,TRBD1,TRBV6-5,14,-,TGTGCCAGCAGTACACAGGGGTACGGTCAGCCCCAGCATTTT,CASSTQGYGQPQHF
TRBJ2-5,TRBD2,TRBV6-5,15,few,TGTGCCAGCAGTTACTCAGTTGGGACTAGCGGGACCTTGTACTTC,CASSYSVGTSGTLYF
TRBJ1-1,TRBD1,TRBV7-3,15,-,TGTGCCAGCATCGGCTATAGTTCAGGGGGCACTGAAGCTTTCTTT,CASIGYSSGGTEAFF
TRBJ1-1,-,TRBV9,13,-,TGTGCCAGCAGCTGGGGACGGAACACTGAAGCTTTCTTT,CASSWGRNTEAFF
TRBJ1-1,TRBD1,TRBV10-3,16,few,TGTGCCATCACCCAGGGGACAGCCGGGATGAACACTGAAGCTTTCTTT,CAITQGTAGMNTEAFF
TRBJ2-5,-,TRBV28,12,few,TGTGCCAGCAGCCGGACCGCTGGGGCCCAGTACTTC,CASSRTAGAQYF
TRBJ1-5,-,TRBV5-1,14,-,TGCGCCAGCAGCACAGGGACGGGCAATCAGCCCCAGCATTTT,CASSTGTGNQPQHF
TRBJ2-4,TRBD1,TRBV2,14,few,TGTGCCAGCAGTCCACGGACAGGGCAAAACATTCAGTACTTC,CASSPRTGQNIQYF
TRBJ2-1,TRBD1,TRBV4-2,18,-,TGTGCCAGCAGCCAGGGTACCCGGGCACAGGGGGTCTACAATGAGCAGTTCTTC,CASSQGTRAQGVYNEQFF
TRBJ2-5,-,TRBV5-6,14,-,TGTGCCAGCAGCTTGGAATACGTACAAGAGACCCAGTACTTC,CASSLEYVQETQYF
TRBJ1-1,-,TRBV18,15,-,TGTGCCAGCTCACCACGGGCGCAGACGAACACTGAAGCTTTCTTT,CASSPRAQTNTEAFF
TRBJ2-5,-,TRBV28,16,-,TGTGCCAGCAGTGGACGGCTAACCGCCTGGGGTGAGACCCAGTACTTC,CASSGRLTAWGETQYF
TRBJ2-3,TRBD2,TRBV10-3,14,few,TGTGCCATTTCACTAGCGGGGGTGGCAGATACGCAGTATTTT,CAISLAGVADTQYF
TRBJ2-5,TRBD1,TRBV11-2,14,-,TGTGCCAGCAGACCCCTGACAGGGGTTTCGGCCCAGTACTTC,CASRPLTGVSAQYF
TRBJ2-3,-,TRBV5-1,13,-,TGCGCCAGCAGCCAGGGCGGCACAGATACGCAGTATTTT,CASSQGGTDTQYF
TRBJ1-5,TRBD1,TRBV27,16,-,TGTGCCAGCTGGCAGGGGGGGCGCTCTGGCAATCAGCCCCAGCATTTT,CASWQGGRSGNQPQHF